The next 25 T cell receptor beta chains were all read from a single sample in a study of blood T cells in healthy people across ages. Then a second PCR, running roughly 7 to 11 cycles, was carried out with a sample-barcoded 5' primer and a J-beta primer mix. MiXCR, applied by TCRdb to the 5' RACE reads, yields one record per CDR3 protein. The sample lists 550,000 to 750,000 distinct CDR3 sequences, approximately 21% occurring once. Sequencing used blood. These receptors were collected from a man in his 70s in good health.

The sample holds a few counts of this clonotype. CDR3 nucleotide sequence: TGCAGCTCCGAGGGGGAGAGCTCCTACAATGAGCAGTTCTTC. Protein: CSSEGESSYNEQFF. This chain joins TRBV29-1 and TRBJ2-1; possible D gene TRBD1, 6 bases. V gave up 8 bases and J gave up 0 bases, with 14 bases separating them. This CDR3 region has 14 residues. Per the germline V gene, CDR1 is SQVTM and CDR2 is ANQGSEA.

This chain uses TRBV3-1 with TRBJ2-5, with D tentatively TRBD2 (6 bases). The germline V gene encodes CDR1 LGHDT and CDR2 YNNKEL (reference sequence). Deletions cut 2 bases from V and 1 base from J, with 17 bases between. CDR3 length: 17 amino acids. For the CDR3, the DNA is TGTGCCAGCAGCCAACATCAGTCTTGGACTACCCAAGAGACCCAGTACTTC. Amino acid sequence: CASSQHQSWTTQETQYF.

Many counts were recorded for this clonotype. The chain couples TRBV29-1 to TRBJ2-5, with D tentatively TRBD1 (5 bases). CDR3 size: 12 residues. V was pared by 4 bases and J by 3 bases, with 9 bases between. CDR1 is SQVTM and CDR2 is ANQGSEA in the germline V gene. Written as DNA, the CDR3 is TGCAGCGTTGTCTGGGGCGAAGAGACCCAGTACTTC. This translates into CSVVWGEETQYF.

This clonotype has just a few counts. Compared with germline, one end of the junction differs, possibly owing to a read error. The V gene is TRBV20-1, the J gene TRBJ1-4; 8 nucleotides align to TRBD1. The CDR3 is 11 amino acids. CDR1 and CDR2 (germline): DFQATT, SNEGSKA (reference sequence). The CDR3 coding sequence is TGCAGTGCTAAATTGAAGGACAGGGAAAACTTT. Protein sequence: CSAKLKDRENF.

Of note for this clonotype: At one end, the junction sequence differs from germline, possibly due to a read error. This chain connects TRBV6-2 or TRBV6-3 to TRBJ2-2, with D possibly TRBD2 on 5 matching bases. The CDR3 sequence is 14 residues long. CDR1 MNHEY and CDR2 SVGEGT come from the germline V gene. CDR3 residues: CASSSPRHTGELLF. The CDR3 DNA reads TGTGCCAGCAGTTCCCCCAGGCACACCGGGGAGCTGTTATTT.

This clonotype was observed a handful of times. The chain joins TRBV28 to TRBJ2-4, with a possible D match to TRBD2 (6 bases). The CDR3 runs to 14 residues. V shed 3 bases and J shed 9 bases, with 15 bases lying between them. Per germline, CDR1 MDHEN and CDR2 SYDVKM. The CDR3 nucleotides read TGTGCCAGCAGTTTGGGTCAAGGAGGGAGCATTCAGTACTTC. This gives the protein CASSLGQGGSIQYF.

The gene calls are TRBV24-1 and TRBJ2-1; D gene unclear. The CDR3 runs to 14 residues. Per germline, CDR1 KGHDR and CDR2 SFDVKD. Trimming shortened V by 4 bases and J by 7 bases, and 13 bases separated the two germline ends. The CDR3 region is CATSETTSKNEQFF. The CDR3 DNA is TGTGCCACCAGTGAGACCACCTCTAAGAATGAGCAGTTCTTC.

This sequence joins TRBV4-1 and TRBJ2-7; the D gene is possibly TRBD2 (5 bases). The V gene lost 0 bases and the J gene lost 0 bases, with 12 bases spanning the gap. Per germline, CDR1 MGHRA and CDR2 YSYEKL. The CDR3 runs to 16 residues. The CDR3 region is CASSQDERRSSYEQYF. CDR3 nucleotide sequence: TGCGCCAGCAGCCAAGATGAACGGAGGAGCTCCTACGAGCAGTACTTC.

CDR3 residues: CASSVEPGTGGAFTDTQYF. CDR3 coding DNA: TGTGCCAGCAGCGTAGAGCCCGGGACAGGGGGCGCGTTCACAGATACGCAGTATTTT. V gene TRBV9 combines with J gene TRBJ2-3; TRBD1 aligns across 12 bases. Germline CDR1 reads SGDLS; CDR2 reads YYNGEE. The length of the CDR3 is 19 residues. The V and J ends lost 0 bases and 2 bases, in that order; junction bases with no gene match: 10. The whole variable domain, remainder taken from reference TRBV9 and TRBJ2-3, is DSGVTQTPKHLITATGQRVTLRCSPRSGDLSVYWYQQSLDQGLQFLIQYYNGEERAKGNILERFSAQQFPDLHSELNLSSLELGDSALYFCASSVEPGTGGAFTDTQYFGPGTRLTVL.

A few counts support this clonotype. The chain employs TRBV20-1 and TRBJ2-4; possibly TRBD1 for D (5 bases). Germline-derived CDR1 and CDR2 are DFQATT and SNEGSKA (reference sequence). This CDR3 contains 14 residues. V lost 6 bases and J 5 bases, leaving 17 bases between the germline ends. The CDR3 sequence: CSAHVGAGQNIQYF. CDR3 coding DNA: TGCAGTGCCCACGTTGGGGCAGGACAAAACATTCAGTACTTC.

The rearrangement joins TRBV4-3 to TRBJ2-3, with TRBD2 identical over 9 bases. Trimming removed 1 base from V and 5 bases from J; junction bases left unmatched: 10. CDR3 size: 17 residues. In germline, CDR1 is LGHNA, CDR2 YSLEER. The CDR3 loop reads CASSQGRASGILDTQYF. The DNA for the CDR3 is TGCGCCAGCAGCCAAGGAAGGGCTAGCGGGATTTTAGATACGCAGTATTTT.

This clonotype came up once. CDR3 bases: TGTGCCAGCAGCCCGGGGACGTTCTCCTACGAGCAGTACTTC. Its translation: CASSPGTFSYEQYF. The chain carries TRBV11-2 and TRBJ2-7; either TRBD1 or TRBD2 may supply D (5 bases each). V was pared by 5 bases and J by 0 bases, with 11 bases between. The CDR3 is 14 amino acids. In germline, CDR1 is SGHAT, CDR2 FQNNGV.

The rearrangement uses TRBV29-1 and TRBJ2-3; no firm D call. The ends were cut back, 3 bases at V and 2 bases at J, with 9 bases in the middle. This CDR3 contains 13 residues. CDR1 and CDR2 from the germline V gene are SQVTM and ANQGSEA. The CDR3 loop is CSVEGRFTDTQYF. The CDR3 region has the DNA TGCAGCGTTGAGGGCCGTTTCACAGATACGCAGTATTTT.

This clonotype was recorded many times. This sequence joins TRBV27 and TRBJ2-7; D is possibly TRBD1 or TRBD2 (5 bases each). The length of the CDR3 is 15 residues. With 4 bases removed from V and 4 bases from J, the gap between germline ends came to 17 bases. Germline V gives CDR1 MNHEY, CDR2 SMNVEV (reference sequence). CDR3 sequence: CASSYSGQERYEQYF. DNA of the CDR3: TGTGCCAGCAGTTACTCGGGGCAAGAAAGATACGAGCAGTACTTC.

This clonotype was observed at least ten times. As DNA, the CDR3 is TGTGCCAGCAGTTTTATGGCGAACACCGGGGAGCTGTTTTTT. It encodes CASSFMANTGELFF. The chain is built from TRBV12-3 or TRBV12-4 and TRBJ2-2; D call uncertain. Trimming took off 3 bases at V and 0 bases at J, with 5 bases between the two ends. There are 14 residues in the CDR3.

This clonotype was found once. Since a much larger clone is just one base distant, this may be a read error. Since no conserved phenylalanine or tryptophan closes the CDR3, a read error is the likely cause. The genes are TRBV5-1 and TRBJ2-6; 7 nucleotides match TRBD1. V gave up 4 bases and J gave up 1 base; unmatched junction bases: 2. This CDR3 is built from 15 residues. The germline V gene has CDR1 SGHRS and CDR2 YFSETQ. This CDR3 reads CASSLTGSGANVLTL. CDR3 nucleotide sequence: TGCGCCAGCAGCCTGACAGGGTCTGGGGCCAACGTCCTGACTCTC.

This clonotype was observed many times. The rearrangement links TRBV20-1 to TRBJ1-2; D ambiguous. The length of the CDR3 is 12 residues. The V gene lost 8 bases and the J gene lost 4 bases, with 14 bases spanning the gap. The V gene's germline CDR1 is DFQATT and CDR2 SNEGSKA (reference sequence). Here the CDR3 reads CSLSFRAYGYTF. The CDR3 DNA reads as TGCAGTTTAAGCTTTAGGGCCTATGGCTACACCTTC.

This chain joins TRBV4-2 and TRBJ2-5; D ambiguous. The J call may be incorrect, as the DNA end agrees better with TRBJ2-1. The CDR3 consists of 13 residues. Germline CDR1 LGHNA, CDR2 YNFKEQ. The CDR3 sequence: CASSQESKGGQFF. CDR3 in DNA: TGTGCCAGCAGCCAAGAGTCTAAGGGTGGGCAGTTCTTC.

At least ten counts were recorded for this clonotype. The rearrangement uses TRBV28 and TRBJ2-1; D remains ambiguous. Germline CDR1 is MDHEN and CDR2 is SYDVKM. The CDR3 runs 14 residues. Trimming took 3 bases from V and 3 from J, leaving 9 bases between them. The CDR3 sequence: CASSFGRYYNEQFF. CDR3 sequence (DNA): TGTGCCAGCAGTTTTGGTAGATACTACAATGAGCAGTTCTTC.

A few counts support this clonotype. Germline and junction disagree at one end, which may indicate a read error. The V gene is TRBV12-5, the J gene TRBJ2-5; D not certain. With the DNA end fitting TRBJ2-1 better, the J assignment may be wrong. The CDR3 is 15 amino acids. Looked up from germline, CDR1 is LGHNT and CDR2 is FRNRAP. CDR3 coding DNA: TGTGCTAGTGGTTTGAGCGATAAGCAGTACAACGAGCAGTTCTTC. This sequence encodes CASGLSDKQYNEQFF.

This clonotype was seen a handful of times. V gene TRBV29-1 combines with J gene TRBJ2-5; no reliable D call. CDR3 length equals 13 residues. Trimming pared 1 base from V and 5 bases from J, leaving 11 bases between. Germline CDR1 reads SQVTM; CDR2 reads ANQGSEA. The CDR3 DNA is TGCAGCGTTGAAGCCCAGCACCGGGAGACCCAGTACTTC. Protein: CSVEAQHRETQYF.

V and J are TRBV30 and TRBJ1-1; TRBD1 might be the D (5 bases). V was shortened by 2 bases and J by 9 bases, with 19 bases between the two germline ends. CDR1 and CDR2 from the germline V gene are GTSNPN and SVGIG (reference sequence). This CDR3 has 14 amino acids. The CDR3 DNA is TGTGCCTGGAGTCAAGGACAATTAGCTTTAAAAGCTTTCTTT. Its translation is CAWSQGQLALKAFF. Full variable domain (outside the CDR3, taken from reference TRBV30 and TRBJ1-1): SQTIHQWPATLVQPVGSPLSLECTVEGTSNPNLYWYRQAAGRGLQLLFYSVGIGQISSEVPQNLSASRPQDRQFILSSKKLLLSDSGFYLCAWSQGQLALKAFFGQGTRLTVV.

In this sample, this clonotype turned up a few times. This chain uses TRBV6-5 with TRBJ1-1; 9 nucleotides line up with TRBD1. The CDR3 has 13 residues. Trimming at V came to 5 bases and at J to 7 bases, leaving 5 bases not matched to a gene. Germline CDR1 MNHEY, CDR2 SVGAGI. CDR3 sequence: CASSRTGANEAFF. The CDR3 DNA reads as TGTGCCAGCAGTAGGACAGGGGCCAATGAAGCTTTCTTT.

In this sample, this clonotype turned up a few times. The CDR3 DNA sequence: TGCGCCAGCAGCCTCAGCGGGAGCGGGGACAATGAGCAGTTCTTC. Translated: CASSLSGSGDNEQFF. This chain uses TRBV4-1 with TRBJ2-1, with 8 positions matching TRBD2. Germline V gene data show CDR1 as MGHRA and CDR2 as YSYEKL. The CDR3 is 15 amino acids. J lost 5 bases, V lost 4 bases, and 7 bases had no gene match.

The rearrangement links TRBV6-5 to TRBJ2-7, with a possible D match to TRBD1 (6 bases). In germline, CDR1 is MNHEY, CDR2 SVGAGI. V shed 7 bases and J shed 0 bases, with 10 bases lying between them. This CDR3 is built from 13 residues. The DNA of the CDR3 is TGTGCCAGCACCCGGGACATCTCCTACGAGCAGTACTTC. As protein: CASTRDISYEQYF.